Listed here are 8 T cell receptor beta chains from one sample, sequenced in a study of blood T cells in healthy people across ages. Next came a second PCR, run for about 7 to 12 cycles, which used a sample-barcoded 5' primer along with a J-beta primer mix. TCRdb passed the 5' RACE reads through MiXCR, listing each CDR3 protein once. Among 450,000 to 700,000 distinct CDR3 sequences, roughly a quarter were seen once, and the ten largest hold roughly 18%. The sample comprised blood. The receptor source for this set is a woman aged 65 to 85 in good health.

The rearrangement uses TRBV4-2 and TRBJ2-5; 7 positions agree with TRBD1. Germline CDR1 LGHNA, CDR2 YNFKEQ. This CDR3 region has 15 residues. After removal of 4 bases from V and 6 bases from J, the junction contained 11 bases not matched to a gene. CDR3 residues: CASSRDRDPRQTQYF. The CDR3 DNA follows: TGTGCCAGCAGCCGAGACAGGGATCCCCGTCAGACCCAGTACTTC.

This chain uses TRBV6-4 with TRBJ2-1; the match to TRBD2 covers 10 bases. Trimming took 6 bases from V and 6 from J; bases not matched to a gene: 8. This CDR3 comprises 15 residues. Germline V gene lookup returns CDR1 MRHNA and CDR2 SNTAGT. The CDR3 reads CASRQSGGALNEQFF. The CDR3, as DNA: TGTGCCAGCAGACAGAGCGGGGGGGCTCTCAATGAGCAGTTCTTC.

The V call is TRBV7-8, the J call TRBJ1-1; a weak D match, TRBD1 (5 bases). The V gene's germline CDR1 is SGHVS and CDR2 FQNEAQ. Trimming removed 6 bases from V and 6 bases from J, with 20 bases in between. This CDR3 spans 15 amino acids. The chain's CDR3 is CASRPVGGLISEAFF. The CDR3 bases are TGTGCCAGCAGACCGGTGGGGGGACTAATTTCTGAAGCTTTCTTT.

The CDR3, as DNA: TGCGCCAGCAGCAAACAGGGGTTATCCTACGAGCAGTACTTC. Its translation: CASSKQGLSYEQYF. J is TRBJ2-7 and V is TRBV5-1, with 7 bases fitting TRBD1. Germline V gene data show CDR1 as SGHRS and CDR2 as YFSETQ. V shed 4 bases, J shed 1 base, and the junction held 5 bases outside the gene matches. The CDR3 contains 14 residues.

This clonotype came up a few times. The V gene is TRBV20-1, the J gene TRBJ1-1; D is perhaps TRBD1 (5 bases). CDR1 is DFQATT and CDR2 is SNEGSKA in the germline V gene (reference sequence). This CDR3 is 13 amino acids long. The germline V and J ends were trimmed by 5 bases and 4 bases, with 14 bases remaining between them. In DNA, the CDR3 is TGCAGTGCTGGAGGGGACGGGGCCACTGAAGCTTTCTTT. This codes for CSAGGDGATEAFF.

This clonotype occurred a few times. V and J are TRBV10-3 and TRBJ1-1; possible D gene TRBD1, 6 bases. With 2 bases removed from V and 5 bases from J, the gap between germline ends came to 12 bases. The CDR3 has 14 residues. The germline CDR1 and CDR2 sequences are ENHRY and SYGVKD. CDR3 sequence: CAISEVRGGTEAFF. Written as DNA, the CDR3 is TGTGCCATCAGTGAGGTTAGGGGGGGGACTGAAGCTTTCTTT.

As for this clonotype: The missing conserved phenylalanine or tryptophan at the end of this CDR3 makes a read error likely. The chain has TRBV20-1 and TRBJ2-7, with TRBD2 identical over 7 bases. CDR1 is DFQATT, CDR2 SNEGSKA, per germline (reference sequence). The CDR3 totals 12 residues. The junction had 3 bases not matched to a gene; V was cut back by 0 bases and J by 7 bases. DNA for the CDR3: TGCAGTGCTAGAGATGCCGGGAGGGAGCAGTACCTC. Residues: CSARDAGREQYL.

Ten or more counts support this clonotype. The CDR3: CASSKRPGPAGDTQYF. As DNA, the CDR3 is TGTGCCAGCAGCAAACGGCCGGGTCCCGCCGGAGATACGCAGTATTTT. The V and J genes are TRBV7-3 and TRBJ2-3; unclear D gene. Trimming removed 5 bases at V and 5 bases at J, with 20 bases between. The CDR3 is made up of 16 amino acids. From germline, CDR1 is SGHTA and CDR2 FQGTGA.